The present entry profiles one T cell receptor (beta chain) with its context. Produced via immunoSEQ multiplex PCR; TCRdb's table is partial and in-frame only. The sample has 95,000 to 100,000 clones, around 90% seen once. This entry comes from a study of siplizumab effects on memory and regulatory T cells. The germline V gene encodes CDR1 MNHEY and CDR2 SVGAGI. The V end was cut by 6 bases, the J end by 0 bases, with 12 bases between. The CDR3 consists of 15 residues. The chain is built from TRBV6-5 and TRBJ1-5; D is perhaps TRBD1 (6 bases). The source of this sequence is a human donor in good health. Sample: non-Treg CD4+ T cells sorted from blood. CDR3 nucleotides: TGTGCCAGCAGCCCAACAGGGCTTAGCAATCAGCCCCAGCATTTT. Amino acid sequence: CASSPTGLSNQPQHF.